This TCR beta chain is drawn from a study of OX40 agonist ivuxolimab in advanced cancers. V was pared by 0 bases and J by 6 bases, with 6 bases between. The CDR3 sequence is 13 residues long. Germline CDR1 reads ENHRY; CDR2 reads SYGVKD. The repertoire was sequenced with immunoSEQ multiplex PCR; TCRdb's copy has only in-frame clones and lacks some. The table records 65,000 to 80,000 clones, 80% of them present only once. This clone turned up a few times. The TCR sequence derives from an adult with an advanced solid tumor such as melanoma, head and neck, liver or kidney cancer. The sample was CD4+ or CD8+ T cells sorted from blood, taken in a trial of the OX40 agonist ivuxolimab. This rearrangement joins TRBV10-3 to TRBJ1-5; D gene ambiguous. CDR3 sequence reads: CAISESVGQPQHF. The CDR3 DNA sequence: TGTGCCATCAGTGAGTCGGTGGGTCAGCCCCAGCATTTT.